This T cell receptor (beta chain) was documented in a study of Ad26.COV2.S vaccination and SARS-CoV-2 variants. About the study: Sample donor was a member of the COV1001 Ad26.COV2.S trial arm. The vaccine Ad26.COV2.S was put into the muscle once, or twice with 56 days between. Study-wide results and limits: Spike-specific TCR breadth ran higher among vaccine recipients than placebo recipients.

Worth noting for this clone: Its antigen is not known.

The repertoire was sequenced with immunoSEQ multiplex PCR; TCRdb's copy has only in-frame clones and lacks some. Here the sample spans about 440,000 clones, around 91% being singletons. Treatment reported: around 19 received Ad26.COV2.S at low or high dose, single or two shots; about five received placebo; per-sample allocation not given. The investigators took samples on day 63 after the first vaccine or placebo injection. This clonotype was obtained from a person aged 18-60 years who received the Ad26.COV2.S COVID-19 vaccine or a placebo. Sequenced here: peripheral blood, sampled in a trial of Ad26.COV2.S vaccine versus placebo.

In DNA, the CDR3 is TGTGCCAGCAGCAACCCTCACAGGAATACCTACGAGCAGTACTTC. Protein: CASSNPHRNTYEQYF. The J gene is TRBJ2-7, the V gene TRBV7-2; tentatively, D is TRBD1 (5 bases). The CDR3 contains 15 residues. CDR1 is SGHTA and CDR2 is FQGNSA in the germline V gene. The V end was cut by 5 bases, the J end by 2 bases, with 16 bases between.